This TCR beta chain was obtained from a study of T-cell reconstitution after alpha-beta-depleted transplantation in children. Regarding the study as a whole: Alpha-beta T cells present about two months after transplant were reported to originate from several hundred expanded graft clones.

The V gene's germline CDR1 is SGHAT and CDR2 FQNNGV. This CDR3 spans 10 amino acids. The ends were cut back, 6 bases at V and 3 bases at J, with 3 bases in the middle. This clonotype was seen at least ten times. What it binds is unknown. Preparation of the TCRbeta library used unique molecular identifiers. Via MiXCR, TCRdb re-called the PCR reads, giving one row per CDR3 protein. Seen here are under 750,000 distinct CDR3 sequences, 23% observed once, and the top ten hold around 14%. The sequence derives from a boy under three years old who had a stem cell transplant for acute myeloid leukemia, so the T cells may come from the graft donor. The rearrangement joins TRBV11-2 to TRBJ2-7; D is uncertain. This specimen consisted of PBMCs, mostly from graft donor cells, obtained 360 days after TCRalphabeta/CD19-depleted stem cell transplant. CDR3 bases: TGTGCCAGCAGACTCTACGAGCAGTACGTC. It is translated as CASRLYEQYV.